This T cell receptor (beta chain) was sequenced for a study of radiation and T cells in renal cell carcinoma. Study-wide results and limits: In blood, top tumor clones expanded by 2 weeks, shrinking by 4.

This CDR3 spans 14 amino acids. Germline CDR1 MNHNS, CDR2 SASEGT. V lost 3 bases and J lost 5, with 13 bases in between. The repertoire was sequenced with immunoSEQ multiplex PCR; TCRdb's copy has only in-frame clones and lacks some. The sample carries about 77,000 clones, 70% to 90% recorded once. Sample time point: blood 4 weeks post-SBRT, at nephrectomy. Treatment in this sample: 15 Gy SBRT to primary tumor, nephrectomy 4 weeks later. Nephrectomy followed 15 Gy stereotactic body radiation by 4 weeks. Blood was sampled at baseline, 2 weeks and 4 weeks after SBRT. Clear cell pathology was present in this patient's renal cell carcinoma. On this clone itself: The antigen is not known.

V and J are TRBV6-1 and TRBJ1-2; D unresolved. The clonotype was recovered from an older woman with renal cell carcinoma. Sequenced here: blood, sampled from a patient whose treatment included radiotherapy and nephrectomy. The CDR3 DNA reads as TGTGCCAGCAGTGAGGGGAGCTTTAGGTATGGCTACACCTTC. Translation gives CASSEGSFRYGYTF.